The following is a T cell receptor beta chain sequence with its context. Antigen: not known. This record comes from a study of T cells after yellow fever vaccination. Findings of the study overall: Some clonotypes were seen in both the CD4 and the CD8 compartments. These made up a small share and likely arose from convergent recombination.

UMIs were added to TCR cDNA along with a universal primer site when it was made by 5'RACE template switching. MiXCR was run by TCRdb on the 5' RACE reads, yielding one entry per CDR3 protein. Found here are over 300,000 distinct CDR3 sequences, 4.1% of them singletons; the top ten hold about 22%. The sequencing used PBMCs, collected 5 days after the yellow fever booster vaccination. The clonotype was recovered from a man aged 18 to 29 who received the YFV17D yellow fever vaccine.

The CDR3 nucleotides are TGTGCCAGCAGGGCGGCGACCGGGGAGCTGTTTTTT. Translating gives CASRAATGELFF. The chain has TRBV6-7 and TRBJ2-2; no reliable D call. TRBV6-7 is flagged as an ORF with uncertain function. Deletions cut 6 bases from V and 5 bases from J, with 7 bases between. This CDR3 is 12 amino acids long.